These 8 T cell receptor beta chains share one sample of origin, sequenced in a study of T cell responses to AZD1222 COVID-19 vaccine (dated by TCRdb to the early 2020s). Libraries were built with the immunoSEQ multiplex PCR assay. TCRdb limited this immuneACCESS table to in-frame rearrangements with V and J called. A share of clones is missing; checked studies link under half to unresolved V genes, and the rest is unexplained. Present in this sample are 100,000 to 150,000 clones, approximately 89% of which were seen just once. The top ten hold approximately 4.4% of the sample. Read against the paper, the sample's time point label means: about 28 days (+/-7) after the second vaccine dose. Here the sequenced sample was peripheral blood, taken 28 days after the second AZD1222 dose. The receptor source for this set is an adult who received the AZD1222 COVID-19 vaccine.

The chain joins TRBV10-3 to TRBJ2-3, with D possibly TRBD2 on 6 matching bases. Trimming took 6 bases from V and 5 from J, leaving 15 bases between them. The CDR3 runs 14 residues. CDR1 and CDR2 (germline): ENHRY, SYGVKD. The CDR3 DNA reads TGTGCCATCAGGGGGGACTCAATGGGAGATACGCAGTATTTT. This codes for CAIRGDSMGDTQYF.

The sample holds a few counts of this clone. The V and J genes are TRBV28 and TRBJ2-7, with D perhaps given as TRBD1 or TRBD2 (5 bases each). Germline V gene sequence: CDR1 MDHEN, CDR2 SYDVKM. There are 15 residues in the CDR3. Trimming removed 5 bases from V and 1 base from J, with 15 bases in between. CDR3 in amino acids: CASSPTGTASYEQYF. The CDR3 DNA follows: TGTGCCAGCAGTCCAACCGGGACCGCTTCCTACGAGCAGTACTTC. Complete variable domain (other parts from reference TRBV28 and TRBJ2-7): DVKVTQSSRYLVKRTGEKVFLECVQDMDHENMFWYRQDPGLGLRLIYFSYDVKMKEKGDIPEGYSVSREKKERFSLILESASTNQTSMYLCASSPTGTASYEQYFGPGTRLTVT.

The chain has TRBV10-3 and TRBJ1-4; D is unresolved. Germline V lookup: CDR1 ENHRY, CDR2 SYGVKD. The CDR3 covers 16 residues. V was cut by 0 bases and J by 0 bases, with 8 bases left in between. For the CDR3, the DNA is TGTGCCATCAGTGAGTCCGCACCCGCAACTAATGAAAAACTGTTTTTT. Its translation is CAISESAPATNEKLFF.

This rearrangement joins TRBV4-2 to TRBJ2-2, with D tentatively TRBD1 (5 bases). This CDR3 contains 14 residues. CDR1 is LGHNA and CDR2 is YNFKEQ in the germline V gene. The ends were cut back, 2 bases at V and 2 bases at J, with 6 bases in the middle. The CDR3 sequence: CASSQQGNTGELFF. CDR3 nucleotide sequence: TGTGCCAGCAGCCAACAGGGAAACACCGGGGAGCTGTTTTTT.

The CDR3 DNA reads TGTGCCAGCAGTTTGAGGTTTAACTATGGCTACACCTTC. Translated: CASSLRFNYGYTF. The chain has TRBV12-3 or TRBV12-4 and TRBJ1-2; D not certain. V lost 3 bases and J 1 base, leaving 6 bases between the germline ends. This CDR3 spans 13 amino acids.

This chain joins TRBV4-2 and TRBJ2-3, with 9 bases that match TRBD2. This CDR3 contains 16 residues. With 1 base clipped from V and 2 bases from J, the junction kept 4 bases outside the gene matches. Germline CDR1 and CDR2: LGHNA and YNFKEQ. The CDR3 sequence is CASSQAASGNTDTQYF. In DNA form, the CDR3 reads TGTGCCAGCAGCCAAGCAGCTAGCGGGAACACAGATACGCAGTATTTT.

The rearrangement uses TRBV27 and TRBJ1-5, with 7 bases that match TRBD1. There are 13 residues in the CDR3. The V gene's germline CDR1 is MNHEY and CDR2 SMNVEV (reference sequence). V shed 5 bases and J 6 bases; nucleotides not matched to a gene: 4. The CDR3 DNA reads as TGTGCCAGCAGTAACAGGGGTGGTCAGCCCCAGCATTTT. This sequence encodes CASSNRGGQPQHF.

Of note for this clone: One end of the junction fails to match germline, which may point to a read error. V usage is TRBV2 and J usage is TRBJ2-1; D is unclear. This CDR3 region has 12 residues. Germline CDR1 is SNHLY and CDR2 is FYNNEI. CDR3 in DNA: TGTGCCAGCAGTGAAGCGCGATTAGTAAATCTCTTC. Amino acid sequence: CASSEARLVNLF.